A selection of T cell receptor beta chains follows, all from one sample in a study of cytomegalovirus exposure and HLA in healthy donors. Only in-frame clones appear in the TCRdb table, and some are missing; sequencing was by immunoSEQ multiplex PCR. The sample lists around 100,000 clones, 70% to 80% occurring once. The specimen sequenced was PBMCs. All receptors derive from a middle-aged man in good health and CMV-seropositive. Both conserved end residues are part of each CDR3. The order of the fields is J gene, V gene, CDR3 protein.

TRBJ2-5 | TRBV9 | CASSDAGTAAGTQYF
TRBJ2-5 | TRBV29-1 | CSPIRERQETQYF
TRBJ1-1 | TRBV4-1 | CASSQIPGTGSAEAFF
TRBJ1-1 | TRBV6-5 | CASSRGTSTEAFF
TRBJ1-6 | TRBV6-1 | CASSAPGMRGSPLHF
TRBJ1-2 | TRBV6-1 | CASSEDGDYGYTF
TRBJ2-1 | TRBV10-3 | CAIGNGEFYNEQFF
TRBJ2-1 | TRBV4-2 | CASSQDVAFEQFF
TRBJ2-7 | TRBV6-6 | CASSPGGLGEQYF
TRBJ2-7 | TRBV5-4 | CASSSVNSGTAYEQYF
TRBJ2-5 | TRBV30 | CAWSVGGPRTQYF
TRBJ2-7 | TRBV18 | CASSPASGPYEQYF
TRBJ2-7 | TRBV2 | CASSFGGGANYEQYF
TRBJ2-7 | TRBV19 | CATSLRRGLEQYF
TRBJ1-5 | TRBV6-1 | CASSAPTGEGNQPQHF
TRBJ1-6 | TRBV2 | CASTAGGYNSPLHF
TRBJ1-5 | TRBV15 | CATSRSGQRLAQHF
TRBJ2-3 | TRBV11-2 | CASSSRGPDTQYF
TRBJ1-5 | TRBV10-3 | CAISDVLGSRQPQHF
TRBJ1-5 | TRBV6-1 | CASSFTGGRNQPQHF
TRBJ1-6 | TRBV19 | CASGKDRGDSPLHF
TRBJ2-2 | TRBV5-1 | CASSLTSGGAIGELFF
TRBJ2-5 | TRBV27 | CASSSDRFPQETQYF
TRBJ2-1 | TRBV2 | CASSGGLAGVPREQFF
TRBJ2-7 | TRBV27 | CASGAQKLAGALEQYF
TRBJ2-1 | TRBV18 | CASSPRQSVNEQFF
TRBJ2-3 | TRBV9 | CASSVASGRGWTDTQYF
TRBJ2-6 | TRBV5-5 | CASSLLTSGANVLTF
TRBJ2-1 | TRBV30 | CACAASYNEQFF
TRBJ2-3 | TRBV5-1 | CASTPGRGASTDTQYF
TRBJ1-5 | TRBV21-1 | CASSTQAGDSSNQPQHF
TRBJ2-5 | TRBV5-1 | CASSLGQGETQYF
TRBJ2-2 | TRBV10-3 | CASRAGNTGELFF
TRBJ1-2 | TRBV14 | CASSQGAPDYGYTF
TRBJ1-2 | TRBV4-1 | CASSPGQGAPGHGYTF
TRBJ1-2 | TRBV6-4 | CASSSAANYGYTF
TRBJ2-5 | TRBV7-8 | CASSFSGGARKETQYF